Presented here are 21 T cell receptor beta chains from one specimen sequenced in a study of vaccination effects on CD4 cells after COVID-19. TCRdb keeps only in-frame clones here, not all; method: immunoSEQ multiplex PCR. In the table there are approximately 54,000 clones, roughly 80% of which are singletons. Which antigens these TCRs recognize remains unknown. Ahead of sequencing, the ViraFEST assay grew antigen-specific CD4+ T cells using viral peptide pools. Isolation of CD4+ T cells took place after approximately 10 days of culture. This specimen consisted of CD4+ T cells from PBMCs cultured with HCoV-229E spike peptides, obtained before COVID-19 vaccination. These receptors were obtained from a human donor who received a COVID-19 vaccine.

The chain combines TRBV5-1 with TRBJ1-2; D perhaps matches TRBD1 (5 bases). Germline CDR1 is SGHRS and CDR2 is YFSETQ. V lost 0 bases and J 2 bases, leaving 14 bases between the germline ends. The CDR3 totals 16 residues. CDR3 in amino acids: CASSLDRRALNYGYTF. CDR3 nucleotides: TGCGCCAGCAGCTTGGACAGGAGAGCACTCAACTATGGCTACACCTTC.

The V call is TRBV7-3, the J call TRBJ1-1; D is unresolved. Germline V CDR1 and CDR2: SGHTA, FQGTGA. V was trimmed by 4 bases and J by 1 base, leaving 7 bases between them. The CDR3 covers 13 residues. The CDR3 here is CASSSTWNTEAFF. The DNA for the CDR3 is TGTGCCAGCAGCTCGACATGGAACACTGAAGCTTTCTTT. Variable domain in full (rest from reference TRBV7-3 and TRBJ1-1): GAGVSQTPSNKVTEKGKYVELRCDPISGHTALYWYRQSLGQGPEFLIYFQGTGAADDSGLPNDRFFAVRPEGSVSTLKIQRTERGDSAVYLCASSSTWNTEAFFGQGTRLTVV.

J is TRBJ1-1 and V is TRBV5-1, with 8 nucleotides matching TRBD1. V lost 4 bases and J lost 0; bases outside the gene matches: 8. The CDR3 runs to 16 residues. CDR1 and CDR2 (germline): SGHRS, YFSETQ. CDR3 sequence reads: CASSLRQGTVNTEAFF. CDR3 DNA: TGCGCCAGCAGCCTTCGACAGGGGACAGTGAACACTGAAGCTTTCTTT.

The chain carries TRBV19 and TRBJ2-7; 8 bases fit TRBD1. The junction had 3 bases not matched to a gene; V was cut back by 2 bases and J by 6 bases. Germline lookup yields CDR1 LNHDA and CDR2 SQIVND (reference sequence). The CDR3 runs 13 residues. Written as DNA, the CDR3 is TGTGCCAGTAGTATACGGACAGGGACCGAGCAGTACGTC. Encoded protein: CASSIRTGTEQYV.

The V and J genes are TRBV7-9 and TRBJ1-4; TRBD1 is a possible D gene (6 bases). The CDR3 runs 14 residues. V shed 7 bases and J shed 1 base, with 10 bases lying between them. Germline V lookup: CDR1 SEHNR, CDR2 FQNEAQ (reference sequence). CDR3 sequence reads: CASTQTGTNEKLFF. The DNA for the CDR3 is TGTGCCAGCACCCAGACAGGAACTAATGAAAAACTGTTTTTT. Drawing the rest from reference TRBV7-9 and TRBJ1-4, the complete variable domain is DTGVSQNPRHKITKRGQNVTFRCDPISEHNRLYWYRQTLGQGPEFLTYFQNEAQLEKSRLLSDRFSAERPKGSFSTLEIQRTEQGDSAMYLCASTQTGTNEKLFFGSGTQLSVL.

This clone was found a few times. V gene TRBV5-4 combines with J gene TRBJ2-3; 7 nucleotides agree with TRBD1. CDR3 size: 15 residues. V lost 4 bases, J lost 3 bases, and 8 bases stayed unmatched. Germline CDR1 and CDR2: SGHNT and YYREEE (reference sequence). The chain's CDR3 is CASSQITGVTDTQYF. CDR3 DNA sequence: TGTGCCAGCAGCCAGATCACAGGGGTAACAGATACGCAGTATTTT.

V is TRBV7-2 and J is TRBJ2-7, with D possibly matching TRBD2 (6 bases). The germline gives CDR1 SGHTA, CDR2 FQGNSA. The CDR3 consists of 15 residues. Deletions cut 5 bases from V and 2 bases from J, with 16 bases between. CDR3 loop: CASSAVRRGPYEQYV. Written as DNA, the CDR3 is TGTGCCAGCAGCGCGGTCCGGCGGGGCCCCTACGAGCAGTACGTC.

This sequence joins TRBV20-1 and TRBJ1-1, with D perhaps TRBD1 (5 bases). CDR3 length: 13 residues. Per the germline V gene, CDR1 is DFQATT and CDR2 is SNEGSKA (reference sequence). Trimming removed 3 bases at V and 6 bases at J, with 14 bases between. CDR3 DNA sequence: TGCAGTGCTAGTGCCAGGGAGCCCCCTGAAGCTTTCTTT. It is translated as CSASAREPPEAFF.

The chain employs TRBV9 and TRBJ1-4, with unresolved D. Germline V gene lookup returns CDR1 SGDLS and CDR2 YYNGEE. The CDR3 covers 13 residues. V lost 8 bases, J lost 5 bases, and 13 bases lay in between. The CDR3 spells CARQYGWNEKLFF. CDR3 DNA sequence: TGTGCCAGACAATATGGGTGGAATGAAAAACTGTTTTTT. The full variable domain, rest sourced from reference TRBV9 and TRBJ1-4, is DSGVTQTPKHLITATGQRVTLRCSPRSGDLSVYWYQQSLDQGLQFLIQYYNGEERAKGNILERFSAQQFPDLHSELNLSSLELGDSALYFCARQYGWNEKLFFGSGTQLSVL.

The chain combines TRBV6-1 with TRBJ2-5, with no clear D. V shed 0 bases and J shed 1 base, with 9 bases lying between them. Germline V lookup: CDR1 MNHNS, CDR2 SASEGT. The CDR3 length is 15 residues. The CDR3 DNA follows: TGTGCCAGCAGTGAAGCTAGGAGAGCCCAAGAGACCCAGTACTTC. As protein: CASSEARRAQETQYF.

The V and J genes are TRBV4-3 and TRBJ1-5; 7 bases align to TRBD1. J gave up 6 bases and V 3 bases, and 5 bases lay outside the gene matches. CDR1 and CDR2 from the germline V gene are LGHNA and YSLEER. The CDR3 sequence is 14 residues long. The CDR3 spells CASSHRTGTQPQHF. The CDR3 DNA reads as TGCGCCAGCAGCCATCGGACAGGCACTCAGCCCCAGCATTTT.

The genes are TRBV30 and TRBJ1-6; tentatively, D is TRBD1 (6 bases). Germline CDR1 GTSNPN, CDR2 SVGIG (reference sequence). CDR3 length equals 16 residues. Trimming shortened V by 0 bases and J by 9 bases, and 18 bases separated the two germline ends. The CDR3 reads CAWSVGRGGMSSPLHF. The CDR3 coding sequence is TGTGCCTGGAGTGTAGGCCGGGGGGGCATGAGTTCACCCCTCCACTTT.

This rearrangement joins TRBV30 to TRBJ2-7, with 8 bases that match TRBD2. This CDR3 contains 14 residues. Trimming removed 2 bases from V and 3 bases from J; junction bases left unmatched: 6. Per the germline V gene, CDR1 is GTSNPN and CDR2 is SVGIG (reference sequence). In nucleotides, the CDR3 is TGTGCCTGGAGTCCCTCCAGCGGGGGCTACGAGCAGTACGTC. Translated: CAWSPSSGGYEQYV.

The chain links TRBV9 to TRBJ1-2, with 7 positions matching TRBD1. Per germline, CDR1 SGDLS and CDR2 YYNGEE. The length of the CDR3 is 15 residues. The J segment lost 6 bases and the V segment lost 0 bases, leaving 8 bases of the junction unmatched. CDR3 nucleotides: TGTGCCAGCAGCGTAGCTCGGTCAGGGACAGATGGCTACACCTTC. This codes for CASSVARSGTDGYTF. Combining the CDR3 with reference TRBV9 and TRBJ1-2 gives the whole variable domain DSGVTQTPKHLITATGQRVTLRCSPRSGDLSVYWYQQSLDQGLQFLIQYYNGEERAKGNILERFSAQQFPDLHSELNLSSLELGDSALYFCASSVARSGTDGYTFGSGTRLTVV.

The rearrangement uses TRBV5-5 and TRBJ2-5; 10 nucleotides align to TRBD2. Trimming removed 2 bases from V and 4 bases from J; junction bases left unmatched: 5. The CDR3 runs to 15 residues. Per the germline V gene, CDR1 is SGHKS and CDR2 is YYEKEE (reference sequence). The CDR3 loop reads CASSFVTSGVETQYF. CDR3 sequence (DNA): TGTGCCAGCAGCTTCGTTACTAGCGGGGTAGAGACCCAGTACTTC.

This chain joins TRBV5-1 and TRBJ2-4; a possible D gene is TRBD2 (6 bases). Germline lookup yields CDR1 SGHRS and CDR2 YFSETQ. The CDR3 extends over 16 amino acids. Trimming took 4 bases from V and 8 from J, leaving 22 bases between them. The DNA for the CDR3 is TGCGCCAGCAGCGTGGGACTCCCGGCCCCAACTGACATTCAGTACTTC. Translation gives CASSVGLPAPTDIQYF. Full variable domain (missing parts from reference TRBV5-1 and TRBJ2-4): KAGVTQTPRYLIKTRGQQVTLSCSPISGHRSVSWYQQTPGQGLQFLFEYFSETQRNKGNFPGRFSGRQFSNSRSEMNVSTLELGDSALYLCASSVGLPAPTDIQYFGAGTRLSVL.

This clone was found once. The chain recombines TRBV20-1 with TRBJ2-1; D is unresolved. V was pared by 3 bases and J by 7 bases, with 16 bases between. Germline V gene sequence: CDR1 DFQATT, CDR2 SNEGSKA (reference sequence). This CDR3 has 14 residues. DNA of the CDR3: TGCAGTGCTAGTACGATCTCTTCTACAAATGAGCAGTTCTTC. Its protein is CSASTISSTNEQFF.

This sequence joins TRBV12-5 and TRBJ1-4; D perhaps matches TRBD1 (5 bases). Trimming took 0 bases from V and 7 from J, leaving 18 bases between them. Germline V gives CDR1 LGHNT, CDR2 FRNRAP. The CDR3 extends over 17 amino acids. CDR3 coding DNA: TGTGCTAGTGGTTTGGTACTAGGGGCAAGGGAGGCTGAAAAACTGTTTTTT. It translates to CASGLVLGAREAEKLFF.

The chain joins TRBV7-8 to TRBJ1-1; 7 nucleotides match TRBD1. V dropped 4 bases and J dropped 5; count of bases not matched to a gene: 4. The CDR3 covers 13 residues. CDR1 is SGHVS, CDR2 FQNEAQ, per germline. DNA for the CDR3: TGTGCCAGCAGCTACCAGGGGGAAACTGAAGCTTTCTTT. Translating it yields CASSYQGETEAFF.

This sequence joins TRBV15 and TRBJ1-6; a possible D gene is TRBD1 (6 bases). V was trimmed by 5 bases and J by 7 bases, leaving 9 bases between them. Germline lookup yields CDR1 LNHNV and CDR2 YYDKDF (reference sequence). The CDR3 is 13 amino acids. DNA for the CDR3: TGTGCCACCAGCGGAACAGGGAATTCACCCCTCCACTTT. Protein: CATSGTGNSPLHF.

J is TRBJ1-2 and V is TRBV4-3; 11 positions match TRBD1. CDR1 is LGHNA and CDR2 is YSLEER in the germline V gene. The CDR3 is 14 residues long. J lost 5 bases, V lost 3 bases, and 2 bases had no gene match. In nucleotides, the CDR3 is TGCGCCAGCAGCCAGGACAGGGGGCAATATGGCTACACCTTC. It translates to CASSQDRGQYGYTF.